Included here is one T cell receptor beta chain sequence, with context. The antigen is undetermined. This sample was included in a study of cytomegalovirus exposure and HLA in healthy donors. 60 Vbeta and 13 Jbeta primers were used in PCR. Produced via immunoSEQ multiplex PCR; TCRdb's table is partial and in-frame only. The data hold roughly 140,000 clones, with more than 75% observed a single time. Study results and limitations: Within an earlier analysis, most TCR beta V segments proved productive either about 87% or about 30% of the time.

This TCR was sampled from a woman aged 18 to 35 in good health and CMV-seronegative. Sequenced: PBMCs.

The CDR3 loop is CASSPGLAGINEQFF. DNA of the CDR3: TGCGCCAGCAGTCCGGGACTAGCGGGGATCAATGAGCAGTTCTTC. The V gene is TRBV4-1, the J gene TRBJ2-1, with TRBD2 identical over 13 bases. This CDR3 contains 15 residues. Germline CDR1 and CDR2: MGHRA and YSYEKL. J lost 6 bases, V lost 6 bases, and 5 bases had no gene match.